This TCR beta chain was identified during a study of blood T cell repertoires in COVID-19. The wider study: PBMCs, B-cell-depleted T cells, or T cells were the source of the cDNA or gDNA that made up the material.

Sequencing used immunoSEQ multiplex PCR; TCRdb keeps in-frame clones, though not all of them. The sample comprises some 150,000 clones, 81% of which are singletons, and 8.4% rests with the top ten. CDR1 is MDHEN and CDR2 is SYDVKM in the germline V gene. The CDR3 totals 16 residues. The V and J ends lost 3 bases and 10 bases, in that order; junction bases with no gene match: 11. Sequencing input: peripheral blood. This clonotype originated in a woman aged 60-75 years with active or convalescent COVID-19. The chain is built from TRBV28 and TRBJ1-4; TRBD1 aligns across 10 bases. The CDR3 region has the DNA TGTGCCAGCAGTTTTCGGGACAGGGGATGGAGGGGAAAACTGTTTTTT. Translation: CASSFRDRGWRGKLFF.